The entry below describes one T cell receptor beta chain. Its specific antigen is unknown. This sample is part of a study of monozygotic twins with inflammatory bowel disease (dated by TCRdb to between 2018 and 2021). Background on the whole study: The full study comprised 28 monozygotic twin pairs: nine German pairs (four IBD-concordant, five IBD-discordant) and 19 IBD-discordant Danish pairs. Each individual had, on average, about 151 000 unique TCRalpha sequences and 181 000 unique TCRbeta sequences available for analysis. The search for disease-associated traits relied mainly on comparing IBD patients with their genetically identical healthy co-twins within discordant pairs.

Broad study findings and their caveats: Distinction between different T cell subtypes could not be achieved in the analysis. Repertoire similarity did not differ between concordant and discordant twins, possibly due to limited statistical power. The results gave no support for a single strong signal or clonotype linked to IBD. TCRbeta repertoire diversity, by inverse Simpson index, was decreased in IBD patients compared with their healthy co-twins. Compared with healthy twins, IBD patients shared fewer clonotypes with other individuals, and the difference was most pronounced in patients with signs of disease activity. Differing immunosuppressive treatments among patients may have added background noise and inter-individual variability to the repertoires.

Library construction relied on 5' RACE. For each TCR library, about 4,000 ng of total RNA was used. cDNA was synthesized with SMARTScribe reverse transcriptase in eight separate reactions per sample. Unique molecular identifiers containing a 6-nucleotide sample barcode were introduced through template switching during cDNA synthesis. TCRalpha and TCRbeta cDNA was amplified by two nested PCRs of about 15 and 9 cycles, with bead purification after each PCR. Before amplification, the cDNA was treated with uracil DNA-glycosylase and purified using the QIAquick PCR purification kit. In the second PCR, Illumina TruSeq-compatible adapters and sample-specific barcodes were added. Library quality and concentration were checked on TapeStation and Qubit, and libraries were pooled at roughly 5.1 ng each. Pooled libraries were sequenced on an Illumina HiSeq2500 single-index Rapid Run with 2 x 100 bp reads and custom sequencing primers. In the authors' own workflow: PCR and sequencing errors were corrected by UMI-based consensus assembly using MiGEC version 1.2.6. V(D)J alignment, clonotype assembly and CDR3 extraction were performed with MiXCR version 2.1.1. To normalise gene usage, clonotype sharing and MAIT/NKT TCR abundance, the analysis used the top 1000, 10 000 and 20 000 clonotypes per sample. Diversity was computed as the inverse Simpson index with the vegan R package after downsampling to 27 000 UMIs. Statistical testing used paired Mann-Whitney U tests on the discordant twin pairs and applied Benjamini-Hochberg correction for multiple testing. TCRdb reprocessed the reads and lists each CDR3 protein sequence as a single entry, with no DNA. The V and J calls, along with clone size, are taken from TCRdb and not from the paper's own processing. In this sample's table one finds more than 100,000 distinct CDR3 sequences. 1.5% to 2% of the sample is held by the ten biggest clonotypes.

From each donor, an approximately 2.5 ml peripheral blood sample was collected into PAXgene tubes and kept at -80 degrees C. Without any T cell sorting, total RNA was extracted from whole blood using the PAXgene blood miRNA kit on an automated QIAcube. Peripheral blood from monozygotic twin pairs concordant or discordant for inflammatory bowel disease was subjected to deep TCRalpha and TCRbeta repertoire profiling with unique molecular barcoding. Smoking habits were recorded for all twin pairs, and individuals were classified as current, former or never smokers. The CDR3 runs 14 residues from the cysteine to the phenylalanine. A DNA sequence was not provided. CDR1 LNHDA and CDR2 SQIVND were looked up in the germline V gene (reference sequence).

Sequenced: blood. This receptor was taken from a human donor with ulcerative colitis or Crohn's disease, or a healthy co-twin of an affected twin (not recorded which). The chain is made from TRBV19 and TRBJ2-5; TCRdb indicates TRBD2, and absent DNA this call remains unverified. CDR3 region: CASSNLAGGETQYF.